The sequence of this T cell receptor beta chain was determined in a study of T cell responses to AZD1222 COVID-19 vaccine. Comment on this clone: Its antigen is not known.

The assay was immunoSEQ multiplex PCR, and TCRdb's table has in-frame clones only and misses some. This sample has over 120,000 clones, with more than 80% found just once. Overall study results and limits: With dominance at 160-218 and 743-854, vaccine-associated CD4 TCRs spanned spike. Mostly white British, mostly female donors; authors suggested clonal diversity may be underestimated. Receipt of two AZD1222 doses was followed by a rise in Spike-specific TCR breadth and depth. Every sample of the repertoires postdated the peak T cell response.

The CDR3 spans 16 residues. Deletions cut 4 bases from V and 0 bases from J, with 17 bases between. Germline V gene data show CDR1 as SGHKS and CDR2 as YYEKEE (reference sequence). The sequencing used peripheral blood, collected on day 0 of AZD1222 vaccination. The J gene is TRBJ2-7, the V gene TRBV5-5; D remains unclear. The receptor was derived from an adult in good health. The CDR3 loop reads CASSTSGAASSYEQYF. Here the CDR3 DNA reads TGTGCCAGCAGCACGTCCGGAGCCGCTAGCTCCTACGAGCAGTACTTC.